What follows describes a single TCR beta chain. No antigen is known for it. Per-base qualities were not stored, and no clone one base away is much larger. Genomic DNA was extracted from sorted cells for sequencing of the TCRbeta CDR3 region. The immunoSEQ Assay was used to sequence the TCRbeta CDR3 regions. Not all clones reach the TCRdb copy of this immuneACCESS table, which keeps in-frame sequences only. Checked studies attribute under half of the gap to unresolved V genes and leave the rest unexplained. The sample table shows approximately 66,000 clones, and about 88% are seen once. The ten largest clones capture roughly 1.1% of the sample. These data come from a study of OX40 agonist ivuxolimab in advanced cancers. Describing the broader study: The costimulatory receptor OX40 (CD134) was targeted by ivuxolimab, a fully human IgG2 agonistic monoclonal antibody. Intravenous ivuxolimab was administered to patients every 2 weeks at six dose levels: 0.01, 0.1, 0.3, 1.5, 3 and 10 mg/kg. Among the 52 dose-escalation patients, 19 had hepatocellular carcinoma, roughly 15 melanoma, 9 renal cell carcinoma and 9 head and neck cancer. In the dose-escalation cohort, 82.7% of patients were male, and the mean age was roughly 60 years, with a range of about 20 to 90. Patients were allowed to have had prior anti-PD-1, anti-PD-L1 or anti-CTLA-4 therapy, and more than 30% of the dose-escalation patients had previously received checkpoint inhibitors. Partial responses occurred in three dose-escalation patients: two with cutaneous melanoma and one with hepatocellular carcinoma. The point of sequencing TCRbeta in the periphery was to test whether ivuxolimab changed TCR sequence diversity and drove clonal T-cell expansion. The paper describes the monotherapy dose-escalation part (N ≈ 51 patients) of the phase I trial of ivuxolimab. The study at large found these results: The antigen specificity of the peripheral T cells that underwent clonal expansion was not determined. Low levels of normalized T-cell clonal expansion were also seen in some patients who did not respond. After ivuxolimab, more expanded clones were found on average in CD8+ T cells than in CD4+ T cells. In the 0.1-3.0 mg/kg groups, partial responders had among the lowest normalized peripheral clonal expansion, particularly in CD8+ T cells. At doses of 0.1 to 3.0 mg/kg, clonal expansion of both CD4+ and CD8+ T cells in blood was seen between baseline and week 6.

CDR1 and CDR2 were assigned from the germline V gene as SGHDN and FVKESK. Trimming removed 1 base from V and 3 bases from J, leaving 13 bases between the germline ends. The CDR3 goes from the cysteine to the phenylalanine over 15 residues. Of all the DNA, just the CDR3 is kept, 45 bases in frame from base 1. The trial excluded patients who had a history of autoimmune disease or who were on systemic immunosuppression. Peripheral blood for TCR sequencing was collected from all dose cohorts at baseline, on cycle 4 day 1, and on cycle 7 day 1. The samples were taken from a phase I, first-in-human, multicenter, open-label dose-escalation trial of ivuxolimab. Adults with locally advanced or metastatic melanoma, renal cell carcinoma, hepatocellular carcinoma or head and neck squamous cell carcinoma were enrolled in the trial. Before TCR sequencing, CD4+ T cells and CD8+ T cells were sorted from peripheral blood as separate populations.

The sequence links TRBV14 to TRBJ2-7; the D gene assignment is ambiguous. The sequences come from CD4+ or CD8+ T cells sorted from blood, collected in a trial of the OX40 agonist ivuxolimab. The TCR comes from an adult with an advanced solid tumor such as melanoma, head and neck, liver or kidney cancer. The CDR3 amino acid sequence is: CASSQGNRRYYEQYF. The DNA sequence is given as TGTGCCAGCAGCCAAGGAAATAGGCGGTACTACGAGCAGTACTTC.